The rows below give T cell receptor beta chains drawn from one sample of a study of blood T cells in healthy people across ages. In TCRdb, the 5' RACE reads were re-called with MiXCR into one record per CDR3 protein. The data show more than 900,000 distinct CDR3 sequences, around 25% seen once. These data were likewise used in another study, on T cells of mothers and their children.

Sequenced material: blood. All receptors derive from a girl aged 2 to 9 in good health. Both conserved end residues are part of each CDR3.

TRBJ2-5 | TRBV12-3/TRBV12-4 | CASSDSRLGPIIQETQYF
NA | TRBV12-3/TRBV12-4 | CASSDRDYEQYF
TRBJ1-4 | TRBV12-3/TRBV12-4 | CASTHPGTHEKLFF
TRBJ2-5 | TRBV28 | CASSSALAGLQETQYF
TRBJ1-4 | TRBV4-2 | CASSLGPTQEKLFF
TRBJ2-7 | TRBV15 | CATSRQEGDYEQYF
TRBJ2-2 | TRBV27 | CASSLLAGGPTGELFF
TRBJ1-2 | TRBV20-1 | CSAWRASNYGYTF
NA | TRBV6-2/TRBV6-3 | CASILTSGAYEQYF
TRBJ2-4 | TRBV12-3/TRBV12-4 | CASSLYLGGLDTQYF
NA | TRBV28 | CTSSPGLAGSRPYEQYF
TRBJ1-4 | TRBV29-1 | CSVQGQSNEKLFF
NA | TRBV4-1 | CASSQDHLAVPDEQFF
TRBJ2-1 | TRBV28 | CASSARTLQGGNEQFF
TRBJ1-4 | TRBV7-2 | CASSDPNEKLFF
TRBJ2-1 | TRBV20-1 | CSARPSGRAYNEQFF
TRBJ2-1 | TRBV28 | CASKPPYNEQFF
TRBJ2-5 | TRBV3-1 | CASSQELAGAYGETQYF
TRBJ2-1 | TRBV6-2/TRBV6-3 | CASSPALGPTYNEQFF
TRBJ2-1 | TRBV28 | CASSHGTSGRNEQFF
TRBJ2-3 | TRBV6-5 | CASSLGTVPDTQYF
TRBJ1-4 | TRBV4-3 | CASSQDSREKLFF
TRBJ1-1 | TRBV11-2 | CASSPVAGGNEAFF
TRBJ2-3 | TRBV29-1 | CSVEMVEDELYTQYF
TRBJ2-1 | TRBV7-9 | CASIWTGLDEQFF
TRBJ1-2 | TRBV29-1 | CSVEDQGSTYGYTF
TRBJ1-2 | TRBV5-5 | CVSSLDRGPFYGYTF
TRBJ1-5 | TRBV2 | CASSEPPRPQHF
TRBJ2-1 | TRBV3-1 | CASSQVSSGVYNEQFF
TRBJ2-1 | TRBV11-1 | CASSQRLDSYNEQFF
TRBJ1-5 | TRBV7-9 | CANSLDSHNQPQHF
TRBJ2-3 | TRBV6-4 | CASSIAGDTDTQYF
NA | TRBV2 | CASSGTAGTYNEQFF
TRBJ1-2 | TRBV19 | CASMEGGYGYTF
TRBJ2-1 | TRBV27 | CASSPSTFIGLALNEQFF
TRBJ2-1 | TRBV6-1 | CASKSGGLSYNEQFF
TRBJ2-2 | TRBV15 | CATSRVGEGTGELFF
TRBJ2-7 | TRBV29-1 | CSVLGGSGSYEQYF
TRBJ2-3 | TRBV11-2 | CASTTRGGSETTQYF
TRBJ2-1 | TRBV5-1 | CASSPFGQKEQFF